This section outlines one T cell receptor (beta chain) sequence together with its context. There are a few counts of this clonotype. What this receptor recognizes is not known. No base-level quality is on record; no much larger clone is a single base apart. The treatment or condition label for this specimen denotes: allogeneic hematopoietic cell transplantation with graft depleted of TCRalphabeta T cells and CD19 B cells. The children who served as transplant recipients had been given grafts of TCRalphabeta/CD19-depleted allogeneic hematopoietic cells. The data originate from a study of T-cell reconstitution after alpha-beta-depleted transplantation in children (TCRdb year 2016). In terms of the full investigation: Using TCR repertoire profiling, the study followed T-cell immune reconstitution in a quantitative way in children after TCRalphabeta/CD19-depleted allogeneic hematopoietic cell transplantation.

CDR1 and CDR2 are drawn from the germline V gene (reference sequence): MNHEY, SMNVEV. Reading from cysteine to phenylalanine, the CDR3 counts 15 amino acids. This entry keeps only the CDR3 DNA: 45 bases, framed from base 1. V drops 6 bases and J drops 0 bases, leaving 14 bases in between. Library prep was done by PCR. Sequencing was performed on an Illumina HiSeq 2500. TCR library preparation used molecular barcoding, with unique molecular identifiers applied to normalize quantification of the TCRbeta repertoire. TCRdb reworked the public reads: Q25 trimming with fastp, MiXCR clone assembly, productive beta chains retained. CDR3 protein sequences are deduplicated, and each keeps its most common genes and DNA. Counted in this sample were 490,000 or so distinct CDR3 sequences; 10% of them appeared once. Jointly, the top ten make up roughly 2% of the sample. What the research found in general, with its limitations: Hyperexpanded clone frequencies declined over subsequent months; after one year, T-cell counts and TCRbeta diversity were mostly attributed to newly produced T cells. About two months after transplant, the apparently early recovery of alphabetaT-cell counts reportedly depended on just several hundred clones that had expanded rapidly and came from non-depleted graft cells. The high TCRbeta diversity at day 60 in some patients was ascribed to recipient T cells and intrathymic progenitors that had survived conditioning.

The specimen was PBMCs, collected before TCRalphabeta/CD19-depleted stem cell transplant. In this chain, TRBV27 is recombined with TRBJ2-5, with a tentative D call of TRBD1 or TRBD2, each matching 5 bases. This clonotype was obtained from a child aged 2 to 10 with inherited bone marrow failure, due to receive a stem cell transplant. In nucleotide form, the sequence is TGTGCCAGCAGCCCGGGACCCATGTACCAAGAGACCCAGTACTTC. Translated, this gives CASSPGPMYQETQYF.